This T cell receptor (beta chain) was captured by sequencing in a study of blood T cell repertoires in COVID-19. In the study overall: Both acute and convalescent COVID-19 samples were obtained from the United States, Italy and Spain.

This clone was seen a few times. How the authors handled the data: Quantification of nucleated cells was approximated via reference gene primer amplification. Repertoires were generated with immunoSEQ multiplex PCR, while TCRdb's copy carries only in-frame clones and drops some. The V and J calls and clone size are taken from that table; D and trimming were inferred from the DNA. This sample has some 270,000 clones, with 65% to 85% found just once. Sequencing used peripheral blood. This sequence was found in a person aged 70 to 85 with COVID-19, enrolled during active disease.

This CDR3 reads CASSEKKGDSLTQPQHF. The CDR3 DNA is TGTGCCAGCAGTGAAAAAAAGGGGGACAGCCTAACTCAGCCCCAGCATTTT. The chain combines TRBV6-1 with TRBJ1-5, with 7 bases identical to TRBD1. Per germline, CDR1 MNHNS and CDR2 SASEGT. CDR3 length equals 17 residues. The V segment lost 2 bases and the J segment 6 bases; nucleotides outside the gene matches: 13.